This TCR beta chain was sequenced during a study of blood T cell repertoires in COVID-19. As for the study in general: COVID-19 samples, acute and convalescent, were from the United States, Italy and Spain. The analysed material was cDNA or gDNA that came from T cells, B-cell-depleted T cells, or PBMCs.

Per the germline V gene, CDR1 is SGHRS and CDR2 is YFSETQ. The CDR3 spans 16 residues. Losses at the gene ends were 4 bases for V and 0 bases for J; bases not matched to a gene: 9. Original data processing: Amplification from reference gene primers served as the basis for estimated nucleated cell counts. TCRdb's table, derived via immunoSEQ multiplex PCR, lists solely in-frame clones and lacks some. V and J calls and clone size are copied from that table; D and trimming were computed from the DNA. This table has 350,000 to 450,000 clones, 75% to 90% appearing once. Sequencing was done on a sample of peripheral blood. The chain carries TRBV5-1 and TRBJ2-5; 7 positions match TRBD2. The sequence derives from a woman younger than 30 with acute or convalescent COVID-19. In nucleotides, the CDR3 is TGCGCCAGCAGCCAACGGGGGGAAGGGTACCAAGAGACCCAGTACTTC. Translated: CASSQRGEGYQETQYF.